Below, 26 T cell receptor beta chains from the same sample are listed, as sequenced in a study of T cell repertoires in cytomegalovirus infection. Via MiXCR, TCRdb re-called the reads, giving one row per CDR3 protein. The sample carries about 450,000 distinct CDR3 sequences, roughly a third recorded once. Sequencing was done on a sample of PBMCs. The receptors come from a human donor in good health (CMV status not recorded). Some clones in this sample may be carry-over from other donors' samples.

The CDR3 spells CASRRDSYTYEQYF. For the CDR3, the DNA is TGTGCCAGCAGAAGGGACAGCTATACCTACGAGCAGTACTTC. The chain joins TRBV6-1 to TRBJ2-7; 7 nucleotides line up with TRBD1. Trimming cost V 6 bases and J 2 bases; bases outside gene matches: 7. The CDR3 spans 14 residues. CDR1 is MNHNS and CDR2 is SASEGT in the germline V gene.

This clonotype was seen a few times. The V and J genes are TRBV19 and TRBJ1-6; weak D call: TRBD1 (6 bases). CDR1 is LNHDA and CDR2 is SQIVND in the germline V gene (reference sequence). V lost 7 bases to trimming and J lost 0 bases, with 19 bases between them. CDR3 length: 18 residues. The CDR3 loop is CASTHGGATSSYNSPLHF. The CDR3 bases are TGTGCCAGTACCCACGGGGGGGCCACGAGCTCCTATAATTCACCCCTCCACTTT.

CDR3: CASSGNRGTEAFF. The CDR3 coding sequence is TGTGCCAGCAGCGGCAACAGGGGAACTGAAGCTTTCTTT. The chain employs TRBV5-5 and TRBJ1-1; 7 bases are a match to TRBD1. The V gene's germline CDR1 is SGHKS and CDR2 YYEKEE (reference sequence). V was pared by 4 bases and J by 5 bases, with 5 bases of the junction left unmatched. This CDR3 is built from 13 residues.

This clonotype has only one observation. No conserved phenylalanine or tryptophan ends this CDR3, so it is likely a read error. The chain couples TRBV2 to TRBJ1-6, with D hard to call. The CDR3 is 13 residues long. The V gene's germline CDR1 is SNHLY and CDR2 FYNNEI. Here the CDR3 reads CASSEGANSTLHV. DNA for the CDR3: TGTGCCAGCAGTGAAGGGGCTAATTCAACCCTCCACGTT.

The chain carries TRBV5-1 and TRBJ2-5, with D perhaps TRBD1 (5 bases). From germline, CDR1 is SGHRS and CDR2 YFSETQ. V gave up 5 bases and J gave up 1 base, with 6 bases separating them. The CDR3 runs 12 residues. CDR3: CASRTAQETQYF. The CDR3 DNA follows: TGCGCCAGCAGGACAGCCCAAGAGACCCAGTACTTC.

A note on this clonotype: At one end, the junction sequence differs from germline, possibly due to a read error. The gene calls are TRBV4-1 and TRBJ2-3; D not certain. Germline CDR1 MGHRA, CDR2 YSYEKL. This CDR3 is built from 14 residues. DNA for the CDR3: TGCTCCAGCAGCCAAGAACCAGGCACAGATACGCAGTATTTT. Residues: CSSSQEPGTDTQYF.

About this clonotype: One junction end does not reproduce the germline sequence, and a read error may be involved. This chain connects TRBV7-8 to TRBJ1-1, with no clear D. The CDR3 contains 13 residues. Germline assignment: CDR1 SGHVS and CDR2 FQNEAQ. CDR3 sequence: CASSLAVNTEALF. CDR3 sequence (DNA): TGTGCCAGCAGCTTAGCTGTGAACACTGAAGCTTTATTT.

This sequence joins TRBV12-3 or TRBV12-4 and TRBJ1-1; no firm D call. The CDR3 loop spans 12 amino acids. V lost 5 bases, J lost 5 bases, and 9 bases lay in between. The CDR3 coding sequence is TGTGCCAGCAGTACGACCGGGACTGAAGCTTTCTTT. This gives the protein CASSTTGTEAFF.

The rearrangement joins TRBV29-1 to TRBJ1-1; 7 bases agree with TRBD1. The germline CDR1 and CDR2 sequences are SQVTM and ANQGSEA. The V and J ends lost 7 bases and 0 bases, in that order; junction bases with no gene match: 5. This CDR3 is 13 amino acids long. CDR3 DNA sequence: TGCAGCGGCGAGGGACAGTTGAACACTGAAGCTTTCTTT. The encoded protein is CSGEGQLNTEAFF.

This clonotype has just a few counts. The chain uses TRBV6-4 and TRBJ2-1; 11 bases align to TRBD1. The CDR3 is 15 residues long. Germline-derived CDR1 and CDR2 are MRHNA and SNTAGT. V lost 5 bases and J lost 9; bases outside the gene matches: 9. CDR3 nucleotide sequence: TGTGCCAGCAGTAAAGGACAGGGGGCGCTTGGTGAGCAGTTCTTC. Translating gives CASSKGQGALGEQFF.

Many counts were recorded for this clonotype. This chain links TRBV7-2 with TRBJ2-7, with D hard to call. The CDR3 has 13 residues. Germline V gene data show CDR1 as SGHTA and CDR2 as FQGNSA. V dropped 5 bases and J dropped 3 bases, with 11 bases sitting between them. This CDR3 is CASSPPFRYEQYF. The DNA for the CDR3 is TGTGCCAGCAGCCCTCCATTCCGCTACGAGCAGTACTTC.

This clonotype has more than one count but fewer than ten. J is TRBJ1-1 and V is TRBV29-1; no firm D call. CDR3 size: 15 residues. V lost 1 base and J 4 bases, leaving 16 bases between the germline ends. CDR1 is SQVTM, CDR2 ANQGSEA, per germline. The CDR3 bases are TGCAGCGTTGAAGGGGTCGGAACCGGAGGCACTGAAGCTTTCTTT. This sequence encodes CSVEGVGTGGTEAFF.

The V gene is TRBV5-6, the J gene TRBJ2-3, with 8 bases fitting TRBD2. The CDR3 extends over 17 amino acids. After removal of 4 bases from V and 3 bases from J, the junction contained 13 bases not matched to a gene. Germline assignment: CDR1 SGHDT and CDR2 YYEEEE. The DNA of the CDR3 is TGTGCCAGCAGCCCCGCGGGGCGGGGGGTTAGGACAGATACGCAGTATTTT. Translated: CASSPAGRGVRTDTQYF.

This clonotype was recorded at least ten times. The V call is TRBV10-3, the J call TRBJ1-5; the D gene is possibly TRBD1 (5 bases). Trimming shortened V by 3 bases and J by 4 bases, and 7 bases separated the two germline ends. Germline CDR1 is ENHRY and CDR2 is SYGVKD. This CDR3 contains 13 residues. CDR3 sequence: CAISDGGNQPQHF. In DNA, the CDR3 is TGTGCCATCAGTGATGGGGGGAATCAGCCCCAGCATTTT.

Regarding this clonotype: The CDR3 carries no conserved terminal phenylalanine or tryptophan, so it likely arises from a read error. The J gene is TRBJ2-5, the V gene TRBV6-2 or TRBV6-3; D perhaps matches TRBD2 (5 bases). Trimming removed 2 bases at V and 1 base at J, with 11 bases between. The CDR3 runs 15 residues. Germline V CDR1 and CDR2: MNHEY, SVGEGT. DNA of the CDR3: TGTGCCAGCAGTTACCGCGGGCGGTCCCAAGAGACCCAGTACTTA. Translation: CASSYRGRSQETQYL.

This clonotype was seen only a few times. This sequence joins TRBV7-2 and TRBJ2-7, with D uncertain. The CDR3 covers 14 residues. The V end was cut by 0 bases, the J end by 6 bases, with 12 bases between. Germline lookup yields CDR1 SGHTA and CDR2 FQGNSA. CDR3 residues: CASSLAPVGSEQYF. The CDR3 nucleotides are TGTGCCAGCAGCTTAGCTCCTGTGGGGTCCGAGCAGTACTTC.

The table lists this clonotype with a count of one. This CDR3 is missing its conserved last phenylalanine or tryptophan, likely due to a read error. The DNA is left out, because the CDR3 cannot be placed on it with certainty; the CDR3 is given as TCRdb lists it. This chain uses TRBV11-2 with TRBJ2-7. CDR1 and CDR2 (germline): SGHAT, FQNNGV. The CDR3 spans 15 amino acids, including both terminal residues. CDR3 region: CASSLNPMAINEQYC.

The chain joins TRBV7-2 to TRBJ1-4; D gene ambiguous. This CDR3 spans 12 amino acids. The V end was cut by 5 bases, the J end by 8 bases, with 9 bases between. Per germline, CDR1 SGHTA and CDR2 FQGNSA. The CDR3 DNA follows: TGTGCCAGCAGCCTCCATTCCGAAAAACTGTTTTTT. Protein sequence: CASSLHSEKLFF.

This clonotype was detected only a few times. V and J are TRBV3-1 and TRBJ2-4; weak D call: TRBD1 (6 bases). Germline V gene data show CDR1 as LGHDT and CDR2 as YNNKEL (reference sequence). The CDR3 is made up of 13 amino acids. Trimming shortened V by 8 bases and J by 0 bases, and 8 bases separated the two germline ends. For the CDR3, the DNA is TGTGCCAGCGGGGGACAAGCCAAAAACATTCAGTACTTC. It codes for CASGGQAKNIQYF. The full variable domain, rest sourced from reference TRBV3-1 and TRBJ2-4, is DTAVSQTPKYLVTQMGNDKSIKCEQNLGHDTMYWYKQDSKKFLKIMFSYNNKELIINETVPNRFSPKSPDKAHLNLHINSLELGDSAVYFCASGGQAKNIQYFGAGTRLSVL.

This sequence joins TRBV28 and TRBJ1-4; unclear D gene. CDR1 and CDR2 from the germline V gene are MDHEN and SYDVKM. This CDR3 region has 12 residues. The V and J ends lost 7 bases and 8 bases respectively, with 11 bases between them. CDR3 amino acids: CASTAGGEKLFF. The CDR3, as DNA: TGTGCCAGCACCGCGGGTGGCGAAAAACTGTTTTTT.

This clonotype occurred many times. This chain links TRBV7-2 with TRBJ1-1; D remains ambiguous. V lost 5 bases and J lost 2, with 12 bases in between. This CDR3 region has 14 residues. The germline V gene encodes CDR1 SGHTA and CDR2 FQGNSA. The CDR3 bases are TGTGCCAGCAGCATCCATTACCGAAACACTGAAGCTTTCTTT. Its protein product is CASSIHYRNTEAFF.

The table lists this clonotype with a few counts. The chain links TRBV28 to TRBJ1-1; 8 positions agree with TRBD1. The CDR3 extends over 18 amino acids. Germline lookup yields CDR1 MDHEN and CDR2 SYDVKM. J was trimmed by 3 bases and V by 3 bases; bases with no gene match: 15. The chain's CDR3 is CASSFLFVRGQGYTEAFF. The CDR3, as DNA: TGTGCCAGCAGTTTTCTTTTTGTCAGGGGGCAAGGATACACTGAAGCTTTCTTT.

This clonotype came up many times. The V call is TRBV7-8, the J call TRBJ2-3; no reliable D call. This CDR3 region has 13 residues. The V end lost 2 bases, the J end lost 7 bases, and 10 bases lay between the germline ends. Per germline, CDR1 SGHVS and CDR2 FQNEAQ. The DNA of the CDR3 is TGTGCCAGCAGCTTAAGTGACGAAAATACGCAGTATTTT. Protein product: CASSLSDENTQYF.

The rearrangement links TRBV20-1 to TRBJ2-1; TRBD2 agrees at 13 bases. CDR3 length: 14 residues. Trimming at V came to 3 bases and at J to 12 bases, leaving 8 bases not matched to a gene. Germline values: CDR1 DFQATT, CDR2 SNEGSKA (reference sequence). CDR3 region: CSARTSGGPRPQFF. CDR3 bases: TGCAGTGCTAGGACTAGCGGGGGGCCCCGACCGCAGTTCTTC.

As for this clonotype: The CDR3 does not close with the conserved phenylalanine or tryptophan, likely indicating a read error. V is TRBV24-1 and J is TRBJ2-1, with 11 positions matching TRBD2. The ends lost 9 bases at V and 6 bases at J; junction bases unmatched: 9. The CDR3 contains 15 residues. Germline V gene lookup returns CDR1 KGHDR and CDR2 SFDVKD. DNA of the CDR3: TGTGCCACCTCCGGGACTAGCGGTATTATCAATGAGCAGTTCTTA. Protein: CATSGTSGIINEQFL.

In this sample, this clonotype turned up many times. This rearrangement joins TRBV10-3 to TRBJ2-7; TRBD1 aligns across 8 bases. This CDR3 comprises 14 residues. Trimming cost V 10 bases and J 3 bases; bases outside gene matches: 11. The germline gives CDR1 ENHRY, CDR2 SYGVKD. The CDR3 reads CASIPGQEIYEQYF. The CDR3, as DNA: TGTGCCAGTATACCGGGACAGGAGATCTACGAGCAGTACTTC.